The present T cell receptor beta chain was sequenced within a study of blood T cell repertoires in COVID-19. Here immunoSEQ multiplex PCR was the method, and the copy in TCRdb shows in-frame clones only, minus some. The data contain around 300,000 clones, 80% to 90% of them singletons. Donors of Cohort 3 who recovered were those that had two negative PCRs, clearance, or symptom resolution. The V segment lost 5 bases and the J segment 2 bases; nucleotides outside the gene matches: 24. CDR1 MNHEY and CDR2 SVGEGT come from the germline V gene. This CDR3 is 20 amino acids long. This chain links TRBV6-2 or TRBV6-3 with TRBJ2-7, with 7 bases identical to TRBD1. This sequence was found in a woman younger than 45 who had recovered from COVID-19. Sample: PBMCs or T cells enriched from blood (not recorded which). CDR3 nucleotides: TGTGCCAGCAGTCCCCCTCGGGACAGAGTTGGAGACCACCAAACCTACGAGCAGTACTTC. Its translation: CASSPPRDRVGDHQTYEQYF.